A selection of T cell receptor beta chains follows, all from one sample in a study of blood T cell repertoires in COVID-19. Sequencing was performed with immunoSEQ multiplex PCR; in TCRdb, only in-frame clones are kept and a portion is missing. The top ten hold 0.53% of the sample, which has 150,000 or so clones, 90% seen once. Sequenced input: peripheral blood. The receptor set was obtained from a man aged 45-65 years with acute or convalescent COVID-19. CDR3s include the opening cysteine and the closing phenylalanine or tryptophan. D genes are given only for firm matches. Clone size is not always given. Where it is, it says once, few, many or a class for expanded clones.

clone size,J gene,D gene,V gene,CDR3 DNA,CDR3 protein
-,TRBJ2-2,TRBD1,TRBV7-6,TGTGCCAGCAGCCGACAGGGGCCGAACACCGGGGAGCTGTTTTTT,CASSRQGPNTGELFF
once,TRBJ2-2,-,TRBV4-3,TGCGCCAGCAGCCAAACCTACAGGGTCCCCGGGGAGCTGTTTTTT,CASSQTYRVPGELFF
-,TRBJ2-4,-,TRBV6-5,TGTGCCAGCAGTTACTCGAGAGGGATCAAAAACATTCAGTACTTC,CASSYSRGIKNIQYF
-,TRBJ2-6,-,TRBV7-2,TGTGCCAGCAGCTTCAGATACTCTGGGGCCAACGTCCTGACTTTC,CASSFRYSGANVLTF
-,TRBJ2-5,TRBD2,TRBV7-2,TGTGCCAGCAGCCTTGGACTAGCGGGGGGGTCGTGGGAGACCCAGTACTTC,CASSLGLAGGSWETQYF
-,TRBJ1-2,TRBD1,TRBV6-5,TGTGCCAGCAGTCCCAGCAGGGGGCGGACCGATGGCTACACCTTC,CASSPSRGRTDGYTF
-,TRBJ2-1,-,TRBV7-9,TGTGCCAGCAGCTTAGTAGGAGACGGACTGGAACACAATGAGCAGTTCTTC,CASSLVGDGLEHNEQFF
-,TRBJ1-6,-,TRBV19,TGTGCCAGTAGTATCACGGGGGTTGGTTCACCCCTCCACTTT,CASSITGVGSPLHF
-,TRBJ1-6,-,TRBV5-1,TGCGCCAGCAGCACGGACAGCTTTAATTCACCCCTCCACTTT,CASSTDSFNSPLHF
-,TRBJ2-5,-,TRBV6-2/TRBV6-3,TGTGCCAGCAGTTACACAACGGACAGCGCACAAGAGACCCAGTACTTC,CASSYTTDSAQETQYF
-,TRBJ2-1,TRBD2,TRBV28,TGTGCCAGCAGTTTACCCCTGGGGACTAGCGGACTTACGGATGAGCAGTTCTTC,CASSLPLGTSGLTDEQFF
-,TRBJ2-3,TRBD1,TRBV29-1,TGCAGCGTTGAGTGGGGACAGAGCACAGATACGCAGTATTTT,CSVEWGQSTDTQYF
-,TRBJ1-2,-,TRBV20-1,TGCAGTGCTAGTTCCGCAGGGTACTATGGCTACACCTTC,CSASSAGYYGYTF
-,TRBJ2-3,-,TRBV19,TGTGCCAGTAGTACACTGACAGATACGCAGTATTTT,CASSTLTDTQYF
-,TRBJ2-2,TRBD2,TRBV9,TGTGCCAGCAGTTATACCAGCGGGGCCTCTGGGGAGCTGTTTTTT,CASSYTSGASGELFF
-,TRBJ2-7,TRBD2,TRBV18,TGTGCCAGCTCACCCGGTGGGACTAGCCTTTCCTACGAGCAGTACTTC,CASSPGGTSLSYEQYF
-,TRBJ1-2,TRBD1,TRBV18,TGTGCCAGCTCACCCACCCCCAAGACAGGGGTGAACTATGGCTACACCTTC,CASSPTPKTGVNYGYTF
-,TRBJ2-2,TRBD2,TRBV7-6,TGTGCCAGCAGCTTAGCGGTCGATAGCGGGGGTACCGGGGAGCTGTTTTTT,CASSLAVDSGGTGELFF
-,TRBJ2-3,-,TRBV5-4,TGTGCCAGCAGACCCCCTAGCGACGCAAGCACAGATACGCAGTATTTT,CASRPPSDASTDTQYF
-,TRBJ2-2,-,TRBV19,TGTGCCAGCCTCTCCGGGGGCACCGGGGAGCTGTTTTTT,CASLSGGTGELFF